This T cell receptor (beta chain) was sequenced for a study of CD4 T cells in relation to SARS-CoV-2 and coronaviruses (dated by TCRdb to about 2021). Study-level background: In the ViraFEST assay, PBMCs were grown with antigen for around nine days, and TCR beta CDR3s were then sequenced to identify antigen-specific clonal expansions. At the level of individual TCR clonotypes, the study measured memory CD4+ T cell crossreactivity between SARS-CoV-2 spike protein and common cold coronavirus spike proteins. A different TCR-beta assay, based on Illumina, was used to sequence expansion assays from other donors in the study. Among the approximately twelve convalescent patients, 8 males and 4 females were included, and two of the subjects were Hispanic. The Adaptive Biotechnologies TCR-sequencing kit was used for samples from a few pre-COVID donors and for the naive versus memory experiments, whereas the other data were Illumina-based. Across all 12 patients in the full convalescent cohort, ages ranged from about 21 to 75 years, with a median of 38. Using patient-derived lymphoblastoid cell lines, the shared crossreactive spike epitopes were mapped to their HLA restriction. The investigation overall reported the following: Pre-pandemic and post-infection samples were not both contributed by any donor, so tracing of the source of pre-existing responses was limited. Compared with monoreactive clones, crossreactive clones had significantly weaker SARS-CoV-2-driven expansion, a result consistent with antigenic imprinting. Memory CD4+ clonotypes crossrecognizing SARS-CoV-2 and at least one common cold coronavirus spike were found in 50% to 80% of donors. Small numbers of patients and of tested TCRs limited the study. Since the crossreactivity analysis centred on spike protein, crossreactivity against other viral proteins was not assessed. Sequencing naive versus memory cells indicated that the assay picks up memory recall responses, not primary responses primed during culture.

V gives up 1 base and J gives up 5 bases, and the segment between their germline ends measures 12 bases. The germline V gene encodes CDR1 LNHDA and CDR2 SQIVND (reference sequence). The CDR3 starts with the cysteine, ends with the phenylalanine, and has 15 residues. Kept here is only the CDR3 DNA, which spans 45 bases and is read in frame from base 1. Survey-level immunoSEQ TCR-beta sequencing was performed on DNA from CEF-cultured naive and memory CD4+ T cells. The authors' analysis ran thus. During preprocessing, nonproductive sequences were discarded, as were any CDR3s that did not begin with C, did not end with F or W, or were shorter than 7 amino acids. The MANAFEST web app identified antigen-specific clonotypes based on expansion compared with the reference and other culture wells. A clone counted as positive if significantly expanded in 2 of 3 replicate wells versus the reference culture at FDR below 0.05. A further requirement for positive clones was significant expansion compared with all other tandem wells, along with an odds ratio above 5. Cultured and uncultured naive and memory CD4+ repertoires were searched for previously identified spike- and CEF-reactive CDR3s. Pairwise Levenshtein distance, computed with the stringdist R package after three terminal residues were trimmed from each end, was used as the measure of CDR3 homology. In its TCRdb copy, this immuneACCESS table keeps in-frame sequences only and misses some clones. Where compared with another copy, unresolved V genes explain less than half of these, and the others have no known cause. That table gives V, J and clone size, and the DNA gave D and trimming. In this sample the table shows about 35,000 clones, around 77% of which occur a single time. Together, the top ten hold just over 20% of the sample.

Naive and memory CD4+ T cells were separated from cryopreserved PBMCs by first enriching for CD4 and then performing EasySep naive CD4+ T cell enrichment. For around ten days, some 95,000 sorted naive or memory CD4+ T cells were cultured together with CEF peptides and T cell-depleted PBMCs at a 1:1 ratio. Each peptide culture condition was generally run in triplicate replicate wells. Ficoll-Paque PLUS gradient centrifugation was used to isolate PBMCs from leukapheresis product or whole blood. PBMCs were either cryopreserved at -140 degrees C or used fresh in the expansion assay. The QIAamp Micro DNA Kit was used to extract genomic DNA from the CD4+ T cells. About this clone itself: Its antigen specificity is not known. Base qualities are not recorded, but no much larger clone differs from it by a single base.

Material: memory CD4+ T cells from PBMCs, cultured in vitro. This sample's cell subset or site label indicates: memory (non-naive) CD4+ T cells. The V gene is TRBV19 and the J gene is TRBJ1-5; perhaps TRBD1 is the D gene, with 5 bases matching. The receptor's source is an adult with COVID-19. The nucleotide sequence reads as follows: TGTGCCAGTAGTATAGGAGGGACCTTGTATCAGCCCCAGCATTTT. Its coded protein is CASSIGGTLYQPQHF.